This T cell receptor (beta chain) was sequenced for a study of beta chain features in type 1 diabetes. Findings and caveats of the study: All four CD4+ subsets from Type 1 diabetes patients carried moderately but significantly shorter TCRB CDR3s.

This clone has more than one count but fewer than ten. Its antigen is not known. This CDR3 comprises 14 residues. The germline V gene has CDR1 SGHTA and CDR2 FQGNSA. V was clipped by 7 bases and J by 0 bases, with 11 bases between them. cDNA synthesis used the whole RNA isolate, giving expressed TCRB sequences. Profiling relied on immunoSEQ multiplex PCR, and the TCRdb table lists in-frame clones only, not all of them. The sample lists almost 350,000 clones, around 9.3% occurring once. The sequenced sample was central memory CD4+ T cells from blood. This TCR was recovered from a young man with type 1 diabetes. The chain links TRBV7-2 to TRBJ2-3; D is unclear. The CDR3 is CASTNIQSTDTQYF. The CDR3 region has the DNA TGTGCCAGCACCAACATACAGAGCACAGATACGCAGTATTTT.